This TCR beta chain was retrieved from a study of blood T cell repertoires in COVID-19. TCRdb's table, derived via immunoSEQ multiplex PCR, lists solely in-frame clones and lacks some. The sample includes about 200,000 clones, roughly 90% of them seen just once. Comments on this clone: Other nucleotide sequences from this sample produce the same CDR3.

Study members were between roughly 18 and 100 years old and lived in over 20 US regions. CDR3 size: 12 residues. The V and J ends lost 0 bases and 6 bases respectively, with 5 bases between them. The V gene's germline CDR1 is SGHRS and CDR2 YFSETQ. The V and J genes are TRBV5-1 and TRBJ2-3; D unclear. Sequencing used PBMCs or T cells enriched from blood (not recorded which). The clonotype was recovered from a young woman who had recovered from COVID-19. This CDR3 is CASSLAGDTQYF. In nucleotides, the CDR3 is TGCGCCAGCAGCTTGGCCGGGGATACGCAGTATTTT.